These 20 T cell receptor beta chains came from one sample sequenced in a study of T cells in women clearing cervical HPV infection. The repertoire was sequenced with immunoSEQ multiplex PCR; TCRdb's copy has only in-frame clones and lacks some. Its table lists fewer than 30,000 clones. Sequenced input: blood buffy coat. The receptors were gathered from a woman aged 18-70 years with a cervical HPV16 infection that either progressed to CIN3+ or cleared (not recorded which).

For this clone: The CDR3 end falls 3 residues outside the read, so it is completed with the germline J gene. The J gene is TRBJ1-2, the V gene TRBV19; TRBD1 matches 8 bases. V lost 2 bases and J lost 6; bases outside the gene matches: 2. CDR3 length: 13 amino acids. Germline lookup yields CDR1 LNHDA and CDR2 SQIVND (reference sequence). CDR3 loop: CASSIKDRDGYTF. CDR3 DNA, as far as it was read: TGTGCCAGTAGTATAAAGGACAGGGATGGC.

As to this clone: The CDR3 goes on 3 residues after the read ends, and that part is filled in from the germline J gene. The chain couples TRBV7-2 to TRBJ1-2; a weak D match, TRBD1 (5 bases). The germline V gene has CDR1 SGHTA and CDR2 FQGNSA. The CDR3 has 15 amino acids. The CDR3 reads CASSFAGTLTDTYTF. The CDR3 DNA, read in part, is TGTGCCAGCAGCTTTGCGGGGACCCTCACAGATACC. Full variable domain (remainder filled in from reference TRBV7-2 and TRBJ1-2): GAGVSQSPSNKVTEKGKDVELRCDPISGHTALYWYRQSLGQGLEFLIYFQGNSAPDKSGLPSDRFSAERTGGSVSTLTIQRTQQEDSAVYLCASSFAGTLTDTYTFGSGTRLTVV.

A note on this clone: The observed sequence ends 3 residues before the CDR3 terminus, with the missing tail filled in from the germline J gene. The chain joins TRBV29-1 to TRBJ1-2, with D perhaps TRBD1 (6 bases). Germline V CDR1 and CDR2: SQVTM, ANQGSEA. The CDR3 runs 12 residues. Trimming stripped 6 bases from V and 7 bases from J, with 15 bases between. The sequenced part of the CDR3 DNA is TGCAGCGTGTTCGGGACATCGGTTGGC. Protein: CSVFGTSVG. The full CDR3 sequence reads CSVFGTSVGYTF.

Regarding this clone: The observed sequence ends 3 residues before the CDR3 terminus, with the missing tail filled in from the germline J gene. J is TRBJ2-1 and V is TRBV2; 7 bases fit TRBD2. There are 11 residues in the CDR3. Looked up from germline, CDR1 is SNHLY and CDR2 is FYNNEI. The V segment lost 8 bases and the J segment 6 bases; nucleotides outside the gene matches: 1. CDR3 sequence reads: CASPSGNEQFF. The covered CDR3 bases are TGTGCCAGCCCTAGCGGCAATGAG.

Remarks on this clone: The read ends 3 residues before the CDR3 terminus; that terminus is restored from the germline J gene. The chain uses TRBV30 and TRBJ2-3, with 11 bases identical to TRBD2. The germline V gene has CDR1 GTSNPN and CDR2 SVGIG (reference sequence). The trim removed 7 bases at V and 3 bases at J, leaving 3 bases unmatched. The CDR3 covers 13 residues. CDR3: CAFRLAGTDTQYF. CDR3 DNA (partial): TGTGCCTTCAGACTAGCGGGAACAGATACG.

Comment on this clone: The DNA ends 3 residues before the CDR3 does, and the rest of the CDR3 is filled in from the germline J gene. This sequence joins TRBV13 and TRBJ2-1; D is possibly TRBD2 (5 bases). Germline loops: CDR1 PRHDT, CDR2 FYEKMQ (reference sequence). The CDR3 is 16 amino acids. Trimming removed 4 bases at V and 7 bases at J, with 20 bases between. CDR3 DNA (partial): TGTGCCAGCAGCTCCCTCGGGGTAGTGCCCTGGAATGAG. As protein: CASSSLGVVPWNE. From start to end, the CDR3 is CASSSLGVVPWNEQFF.

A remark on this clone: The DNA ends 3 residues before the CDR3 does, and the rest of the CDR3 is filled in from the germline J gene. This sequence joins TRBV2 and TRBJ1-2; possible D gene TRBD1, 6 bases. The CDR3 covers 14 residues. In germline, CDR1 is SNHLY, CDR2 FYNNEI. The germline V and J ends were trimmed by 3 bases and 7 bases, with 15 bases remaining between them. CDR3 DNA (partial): TGTGCCAGCAGTGATGTAACAGGGTATACTGGC. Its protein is CASSDVTGYTG. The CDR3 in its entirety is CASSDVTGYTGYTF.

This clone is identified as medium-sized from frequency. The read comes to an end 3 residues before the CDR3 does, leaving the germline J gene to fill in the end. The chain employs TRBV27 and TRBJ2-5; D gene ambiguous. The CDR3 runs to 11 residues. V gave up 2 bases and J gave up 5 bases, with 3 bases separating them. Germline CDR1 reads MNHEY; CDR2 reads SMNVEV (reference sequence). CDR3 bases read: TGTGCCAGCAGTTTAAGGGAGACC. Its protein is CASSLRET. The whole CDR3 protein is CASSLRETQYF.

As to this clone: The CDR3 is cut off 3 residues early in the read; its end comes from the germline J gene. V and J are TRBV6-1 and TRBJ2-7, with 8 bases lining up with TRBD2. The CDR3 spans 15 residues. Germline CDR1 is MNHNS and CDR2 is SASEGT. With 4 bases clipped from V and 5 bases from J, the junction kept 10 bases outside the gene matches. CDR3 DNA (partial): TGTGCCAGCAGTGCCTTAGCGGGACTACTACACGAG. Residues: CASSALAGLLHE. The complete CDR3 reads CASSALAGLLHEQYF.

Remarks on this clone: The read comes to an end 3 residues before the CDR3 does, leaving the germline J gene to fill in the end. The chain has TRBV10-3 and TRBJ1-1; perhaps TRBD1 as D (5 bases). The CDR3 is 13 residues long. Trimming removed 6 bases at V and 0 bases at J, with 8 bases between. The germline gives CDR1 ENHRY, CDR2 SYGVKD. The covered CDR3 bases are TGTGCCATCAGGGAGACAGTGAACACTGAA. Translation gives CAIRETVNTE. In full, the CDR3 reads CAIRETVNTEAFF.

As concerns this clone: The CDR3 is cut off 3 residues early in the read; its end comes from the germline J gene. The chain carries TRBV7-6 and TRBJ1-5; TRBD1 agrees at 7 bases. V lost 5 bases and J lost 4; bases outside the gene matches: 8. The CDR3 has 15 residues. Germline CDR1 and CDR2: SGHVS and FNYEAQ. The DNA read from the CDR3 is TGTGCCAGCAGCCGTGAACAGGGGCAAAATCAGCCC. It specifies CASSREQGQNQP. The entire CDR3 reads CASSREQGQNQPQHF.

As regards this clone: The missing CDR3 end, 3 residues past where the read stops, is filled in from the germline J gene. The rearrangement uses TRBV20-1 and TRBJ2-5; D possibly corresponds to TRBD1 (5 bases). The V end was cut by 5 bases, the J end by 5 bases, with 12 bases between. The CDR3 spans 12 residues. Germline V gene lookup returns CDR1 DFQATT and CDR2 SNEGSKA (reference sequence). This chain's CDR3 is CSAAYKGETQYF. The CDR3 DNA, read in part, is TGCAGTGCTGCCTACAAGGGGGAGACC.

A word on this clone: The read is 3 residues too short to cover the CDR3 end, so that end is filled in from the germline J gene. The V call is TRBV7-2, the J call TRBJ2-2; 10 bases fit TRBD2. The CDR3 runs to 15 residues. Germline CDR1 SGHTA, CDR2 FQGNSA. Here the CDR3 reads CASSSRAGGPKELFF. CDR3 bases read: TGTGCCAGCAGCTCTCGAGCGGGAGGGCCAAAAGAG.

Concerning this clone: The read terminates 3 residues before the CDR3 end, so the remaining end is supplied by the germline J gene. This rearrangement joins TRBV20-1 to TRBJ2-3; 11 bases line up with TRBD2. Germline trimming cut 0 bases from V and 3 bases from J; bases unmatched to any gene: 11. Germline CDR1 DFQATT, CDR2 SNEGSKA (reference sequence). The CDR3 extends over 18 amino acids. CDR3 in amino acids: CSARDSFSGRAGTDTQYF. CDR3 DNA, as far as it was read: TGCAGTGCTAGAGATTCCTTTAGCGGGAGGGCCGGGACAGATACG.

The CDR3: CASSQGRQGSYEQYF. The part of the CDR3 DNA that was read is TGCGCCAGCAGCCAAGGGCGACAGGGGAGTTACGAG. The V gene is TRBV4-1, the J gene TRBJ2-7, with 8 nucleotides matching TRBD1. Read data end 3 residues before the CDR3 end; the end is taken from the germline J gene. Germline V gene sequence: CDR1 MGHRA, CDR2 YSYEKL. With 1 base clipped from V and 4 bases from J, the junction kept 6 bases outside the gene matches. The CDR3 has 15 residues.

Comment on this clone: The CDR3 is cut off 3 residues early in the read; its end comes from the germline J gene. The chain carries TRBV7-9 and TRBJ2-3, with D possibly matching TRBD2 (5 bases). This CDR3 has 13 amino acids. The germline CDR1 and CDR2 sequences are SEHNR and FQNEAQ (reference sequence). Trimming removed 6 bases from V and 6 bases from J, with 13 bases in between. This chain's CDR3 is CASSLDLWDTQYF. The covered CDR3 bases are TGTGCCAGCAGTTTGGACTTGTGGGATACG.

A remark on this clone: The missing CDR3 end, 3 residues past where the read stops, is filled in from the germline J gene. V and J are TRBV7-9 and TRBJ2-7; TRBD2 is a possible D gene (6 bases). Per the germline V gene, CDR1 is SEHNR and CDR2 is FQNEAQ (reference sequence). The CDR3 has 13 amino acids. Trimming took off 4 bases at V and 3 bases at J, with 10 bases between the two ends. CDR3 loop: CASSSGTDYEQYF. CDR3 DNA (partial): TGTGCCAGCAGCTCCGGGACTGACTACGAG.

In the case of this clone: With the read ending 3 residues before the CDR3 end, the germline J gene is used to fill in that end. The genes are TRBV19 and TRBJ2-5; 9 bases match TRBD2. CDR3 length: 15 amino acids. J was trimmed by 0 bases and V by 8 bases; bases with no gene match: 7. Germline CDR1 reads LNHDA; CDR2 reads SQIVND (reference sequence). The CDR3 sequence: CASSRTSAYQETQYF. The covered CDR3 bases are TGTGCCAGTTCTCGGACTAGCGCGTACCAAGAGACC.

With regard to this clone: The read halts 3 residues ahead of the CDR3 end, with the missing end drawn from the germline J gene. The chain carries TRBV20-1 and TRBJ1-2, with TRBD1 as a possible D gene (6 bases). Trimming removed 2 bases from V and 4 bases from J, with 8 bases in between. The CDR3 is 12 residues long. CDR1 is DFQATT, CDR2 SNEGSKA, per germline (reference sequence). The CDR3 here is CSARRDIYGYTF. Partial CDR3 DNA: TGCAGTGCTAGACGGGACATCTATGGC.

CDR3 DNA (partial): TGTGCCAGCAGCCCGGGGGAGGGACTTCAGCCC. The encoded protein is CASSPGEGLQP. The entire CDR3 sequence reads CASSPGEGLQPQHF. V gene TRBV7-9 combines with J gene TRBJ1-5; the D gene is possibly TRBD1 (5 bases). Read coverage stops 3 residues before the CDR3 terminus; the germline J gene supplies the remainder. This CDR3 spans 14 amino acids. Germline V gene lookup returns CDR1 SEHNR and CDR2 FQNEAQ (reference sequence). The V end was cut by 5 bases, the J end by 6 bases, with 14 bases between.